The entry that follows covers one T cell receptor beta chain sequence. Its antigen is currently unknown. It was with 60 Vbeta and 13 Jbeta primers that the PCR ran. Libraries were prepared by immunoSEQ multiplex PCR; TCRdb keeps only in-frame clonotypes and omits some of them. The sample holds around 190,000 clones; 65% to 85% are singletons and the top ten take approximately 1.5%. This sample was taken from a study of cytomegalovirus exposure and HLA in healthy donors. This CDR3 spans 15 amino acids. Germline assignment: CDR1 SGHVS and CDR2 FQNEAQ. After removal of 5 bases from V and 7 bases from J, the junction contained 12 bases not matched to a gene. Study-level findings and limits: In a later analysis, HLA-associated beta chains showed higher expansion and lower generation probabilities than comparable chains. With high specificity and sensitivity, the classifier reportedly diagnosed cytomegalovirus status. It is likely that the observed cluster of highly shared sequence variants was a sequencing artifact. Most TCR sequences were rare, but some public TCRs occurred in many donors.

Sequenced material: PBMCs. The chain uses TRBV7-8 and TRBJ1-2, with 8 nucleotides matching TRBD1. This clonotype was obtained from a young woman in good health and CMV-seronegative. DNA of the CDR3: TGTGCCAGCAGCCCTCACGCCCAGGGGGCTGGTGGCTACACCTTC. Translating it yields CASSPHAQGAGGYTF.